This paragraph reports one TCR beta chain. This CDR3 has 15 residues. Germline trimming cut 5 bases from V and 3 bases from J; bases unmatched to any gene: 6. Germline V gene sequence: CDR1 KGHSH, CDR2 LQKENI. TCRdb's table, derived via immunoSEQ multiplex PCR, lists solely in-frame clones and lacks some. The sample holds about 170,000 clones, roughly 80% seen once. The record originates from a study of blood T cell repertoires in COVID-19. This receptor was obtained from a woman in her forties or fifties who had recovered from COVID-19. The sequencing sample was made of PBMCs or T cells enriched from blood (not recorded which). The chain employs TRBV18 and TRBJ1-2, with 10 bases matching TRBD1. CDR3: CASSFAGTGDYGYTF. The DNA of the CDR3 is TGTGCCAGCTCATTTGCCGGGACAGGGGACTATGGCTACACCTTC.